The 3 T cell receptor beta chains listed next were all sequenced from one sample in a study of blood T cell repertoires in COVID-19. Assay: immunoSEQ multiplex PCR; the TCRdb copy retains only in-frame clones and omits some. The sample yields about 210,000 clones, under 90% seen once. Sequencing input: peripheral blood. These receptors were collected from a woman aged 80 or over with COVID-19, enrolled during active disease.

This sequence joins TRBV10-3 and TRBJ2-5; 10 bases agree with TRBD2. This CDR3 region has 16 residues. V was pared by 4 bases and J by 2 bases, with 7 bases of the junction left unmatched. Germline V gene lookup returns CDR1 ENHRY and CDR2 SYGVKD. The CDR3 spells CAISGASGGAQETQYF. The CDR3 nucleotides read TGTGCCATCAGTGGGGCTAGCGGGGGAGCTCAAGAGACCCAGTACTTC.

This clone was counted between two and nine times. The chain employs TRBV9 and TRBJ2-5; 8 bases match TRBD1. CDR1 and CDR2 (germline): SGDLS, YYNGEE. The CDR3 runs to 14 residues. V trimming: 4 bases; J trimming: 6 bases; junction bases outside the gene matches: 8. The CDR3 DNA sequence: TGTGCCAGCAGCACAGGGGGGCCCATGAAGACCCAGTACTTC. Amino acids: CASSTGGPMKTQYF.

Here the CDR3 reads CASSLGGPGGVDTQYF. CDR3 bases: TGCGCCAGCAGCTTGGGTGGCCCAGGGGGCGTTGATACGCAGTATTTT. The chain carries TRBV5-1 and TRBJ2-3; TRBD1 matches at 8 bases. This CDR3 spans 16 amino acids. Germline V lookup: CDR1 SGHRS, CDR2 YFSETQ. With V trimmed by 0 bases and J by 6 bases, 9 bases remained unmatched.